Listed here is a single TCR beta chain. This sample was taken from a study of T cell changes during pregnancy in multiple sclerosis. Method: immunoSEQ multiplex PCR; TCRdb's copy keeps in-frame clones and lacks some. The data contain around 40,000 clones, 90% of them singletons. The CDR3 is 15 residues long. V shed 3 bases and J 6 bases; nucleotides not matched to a gene: 11. CDR1 and CDR2 (germline): ENHRY, SYGVKD. The V and J genes are TRBV10-3 and TRBJ2-7; TRBD2 matches at 7 bases. The specimen comprised CD4+ T cells from peripheral blood mononuclear cells, sampled in the first trimester of pregnancy. The TCR sequence derives from a female donor in good health, enrolled as a control in a pregnancy study. The CDR3 nucleotides are TGTGCCATCAGTGACAGTGGGAGGGATCTTTCCGAGCAGTACTTC. Protein: CAISDSGRDLSEQYF.